This T cell receptor beta chain derives from a study of T cells in Graves' hyperthyroidism and ophthalmopathy. It was RNA transcripts that yielded the amplified TCR beta CDR3 regions. A set of HTBI primers served as the primers for a first-round RT-PCR of the TCR CDR3. TCRdb reanalysed the multiplex PCR reads using MiXCR and keeps one entry per CDR3 protein. Altogether more than 300,000 distinct CDR3 sequences are present, 13% being singletons, with the ten largest covering 9.2%. 10 ml of fresh peripheral blood supplied the PBMCs. CDR1 MDHEN and CDR2 SYDVKM come from the germline V gene. This CDR3 comprises 12 residues. V lost 5 bases to trimming and J lost 5 bases; unmatched junction nucleotides: 0. This clonotype was seen many times.

Sequences were obtained from blood. This chain joins TRBV28 and TRBJ2-4, with 7 bases aligning to TRBD1. This TCR was sampled from a young woman with Graves' hyperthyroidism. CDR3 bases: TGTGCCAGCAGTGGGACAGAAAACATTCAGTACTTC. Protein: CASSGTENIQYF.